This T cell receptor (beta chain) derives from a study of cytomegalovirus exposure and HLA in healthy donors. Trimming at V came to 4 bases and at J to 0 bases, leaving 6 bases not matched to a gene. The CDR3 covers 17 residues. CDR1 is SGHDT and CDR2 is YYEEEE in the germline V gene. Amplification used 60 Vbeta primers and 13 Jbeta primers. Only in-frame clones appear in the TCRdb table, and some are missing; sequencing was by immunoSEQ multiplex PCR. Counted here are 85,000 to 95,000 clones, roughly 69% occurring once; the ten biggest clones make up roughly 6.7%. This sequence originates from a woman in her thirties in good health and CMV-seronegative. Material: PBMCs. The J gene is TRBJ2-1, the V gene TRBV5-6; 11 positions match TRBD2. CDR3 in DNA: TGTGCCAGCAGCCCCGGGACTAGCGGATTCTCCTACAATGAGCAGTTCTTC. It encodes CASSPGTSGFSYNEQFF.